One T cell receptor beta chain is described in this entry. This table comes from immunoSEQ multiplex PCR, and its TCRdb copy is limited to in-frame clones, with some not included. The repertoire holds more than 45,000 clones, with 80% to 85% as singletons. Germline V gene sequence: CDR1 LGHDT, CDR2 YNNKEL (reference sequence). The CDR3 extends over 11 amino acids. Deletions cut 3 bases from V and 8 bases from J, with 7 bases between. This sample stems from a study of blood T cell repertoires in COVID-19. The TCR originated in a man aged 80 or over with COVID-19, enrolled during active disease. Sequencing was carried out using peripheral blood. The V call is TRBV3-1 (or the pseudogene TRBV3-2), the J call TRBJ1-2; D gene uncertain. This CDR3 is CASSQPGGYTF. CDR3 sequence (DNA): TGTGCCAGCAGCCAGCCGGGGGGCTACACCTTC.